The clone carrying this T cell receptor (beta chain) is a singleton in its sample. A read error may account for a junction end that differs from germline. Produced via immunoSEQ multiplex PCR; TCRdb's table is partial and in-frame only. Of 110,000 to 150,000 clones listed, 85% to 95% were seen once; the top ten hold around 10%. Germline CDR1 MNHEY, CDR2 SVGAGI. The CDR3 contains 13 residues. This sample was included in a study of T cell responses to AZD1222 COVID-19 vaccine. V gene TRBV6-5 combines with J gene TRBJ2-7, with 9 bases lining up with TRBD1. The TCR was taken from an adult who had recovered from COVID-19. This sample comprised peripheral blood, obtained after recovery from COVID-19. The CDR3 nucleotides are TGTGCCAGCAGCGCTACCGGGACAGGGCCTGGTTTCTTC. This gives the protein CASSATGTGPGFF.